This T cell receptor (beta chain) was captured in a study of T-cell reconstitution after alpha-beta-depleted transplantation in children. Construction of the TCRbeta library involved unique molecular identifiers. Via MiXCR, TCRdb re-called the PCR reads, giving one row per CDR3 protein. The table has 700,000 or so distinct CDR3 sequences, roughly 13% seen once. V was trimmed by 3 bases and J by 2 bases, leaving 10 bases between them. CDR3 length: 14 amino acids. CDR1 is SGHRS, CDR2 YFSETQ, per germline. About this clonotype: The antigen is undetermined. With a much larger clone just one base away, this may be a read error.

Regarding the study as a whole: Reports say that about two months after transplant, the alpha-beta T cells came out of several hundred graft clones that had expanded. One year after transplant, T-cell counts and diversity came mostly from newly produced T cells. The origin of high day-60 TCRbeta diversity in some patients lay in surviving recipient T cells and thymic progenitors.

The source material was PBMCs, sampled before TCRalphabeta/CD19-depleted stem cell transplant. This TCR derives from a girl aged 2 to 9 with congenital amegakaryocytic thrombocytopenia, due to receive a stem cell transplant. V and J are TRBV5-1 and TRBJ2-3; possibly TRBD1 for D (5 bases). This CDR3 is CASSSMGPTDTQYF. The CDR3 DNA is TGCGCCAGCAGCTCTATGGGGCCCACAGATACGCAGTATTTT. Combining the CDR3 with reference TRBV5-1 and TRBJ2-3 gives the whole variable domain KAGVTQTPRYLIKTRGQQVTLSCSPISGHRSVSWYQQTPGQGLQFLFEYFSETQRNKGNFPGRFSGRQFSNSRSEMNVSTLELGDSALYLCASSSMGPTDTQYFGPGTRLTVL.